The clone carrying this T cell receptor beta chain was detected only a few times. What it binds is not known. This sample was taken from a study of beta chain features in type 1 diabetes. Overall study findings and caveats: More deletions and fewer insertions at VDJ junctions were found in patients with type 1 diabetes. A moderate, significant TCRB CDR3 shortening appeared in type 1 diabetes across four CD4+ subsets.

Expressed TCRB transcripts were sequenced after all isolated RNA was converted to cDNA. Data came from immunoSEQ multiplex PCR; TCRdb stores just in-frame clones and leaves some out. Of around 160,000 clones listed, around 8.4% are singletons. Trimming removed 3 bases at V and 3 bases at J, with 8 bases between. Germline V gene lookup returns CDR1 SEHNR and CDR2 FQNEAQ (reference sequence). The CDR3 has 14 residues. The chain has TRBV7-9 and TRBJ2-2; tentative D call: TRBD2 (5 bases). Input material: central memory CD4+ T cells from blood. The origin of this receptor is a woman aged 18-30 years with type 1 diabetes. The CDR3: CASSLGGHTGELFF. The DNA for the CDR3 is TGTGCCAGCAGCTTGGGCGGGCACACCGGGGAGCTGTTTTTT.